This T cell receptor beta chain originates from a study of shared clonotypes between healthy human individuals (dated by TCRdb to the early 2020s). Study-wide context: A few men and a couple of women, aged 18 to 49 years, made up the cohort. To estimate repertoire size and how much clonotypes are shared between individuals, the study performed deep sequencing of blood TCR repertoires from 4 to 6 healthy adults. To increase sequencing depth and limit assay-specific biases, different laboratories used diverse techniques to prepare libraries and sequence TCR repertoires. Per donor, leukapheresis produced somewhere between about 0.8 and 9.5 billion PBMCs. For each donor, CD4 naive and CD4 memory were each run on three plates, CD8 naive on two plates, and CD8 memory on one plate.

Using the deep immunoSEQ assay, multiplex PCR amplified TCR CDR3 regions from genomic DNA. Genomic DNA extracted from each cell subset was distributed evenly over all wells of several immunoSEQ 96-well plates, and each plate served as one replicate. For sorted subsets, roughly 0.2 ug genomic DNA, equal to 25,000 to 35,000 T cell genomes, was loaded into each replicate PCR. Purified libraries were quantified with a Qubit 3.0 fluorometer, sized on a Bioanalyzer 2100, and re-quantified with the KAPA Library Quantification kit. A separate single-read 150-cycle Illumina NextSeq 550 flow cell was used to sequence each immunoSEQ 96-well plate. The published analysis was carried out like this. Because the immunoSEQ output included only junctional sequences and no quality scores, the filtering could not be the same as the filtering used for full-length reads. Sequences were annotated with PyIR, a Python wrapper for IgBLAST v1.9, and V/J genes and CDR3 were assigned using IMGT germline references. Reads with weak V/J assignments (E-value above 1e-6), missing CDR3, stop codons, out-of-frame junctions, or ambiguous translated residues were removed. A V3J clonotype was defined by an identical inferred V gene, J gene, and CDR3 amino acid sequence. Percentage overlap between repertoires was calculated by dividing the number of shared unique clonotypes by the size of the smaller repertoire. Richness of each repertoire was evaluated using RTK rarefaction, the Chao1 estimator, and Recon v2.1 estimates of unobserved clonotypes. OLGA was used to compute generation probabilities for all TCRbeta clonotypes that the gDNA method yielded from a handful of donors. TCRdb obtained this table from immuneACCESS and retained in-frame rearrangements with V and J assigned. These tables miss some clones; where compared with another copy, unresolved V genes account for less than half of the shortfall, and the remainder is unexplained. D and trimming were read from the DNA, whereas the V and J calls and clone size are those reported in that table. Within this sample are roughly 2.1 million clones, with roughly 91% of them counted one time only. Clones ranked in the top ten supply under 2% of the sample.

The study at large found these results: Across several donors, approximately 5% of naive CD4, approximately 3.5% of naive CD8, 2% to 2.5% of memory CD4, and approximately 0.42% of memory CD8 clonotypes were shared. Sampling was restricted to blood, and TCR repertoires in tissues likely differ from the TCR repertoires found in blood. Pairwise subsampling indicated that sequencing depth was expected to affect the degree of clonotype sharing among donors. The small number of donors limited the genetic and exposure-history diversity represented. Compared with non-shared clonotypes, clonotypes shared by all four sorted-subset donors had higher generation probabilities. Rarefaction of sorted-subset datasets indicated incomplete sequencing despite the large sequencing depth. Naive subsets generally had larger estimated clonotype richness than memory subsets.

For the CD8 naive samples, CD45RO-negative cells were positively selected for CCR7, yielding a CD45RA+CCR7+ population from which TemRA cells were excluded. Healthy HIV-negative adults with no recently reported acute infections or vaccinations were included as donors. Every donor was a Caucasian adult living in Nashville, Tennessee, USA. Blood was collected by leukapheresis, and PBMCs were isolated by Ficoll-Histopaque density gradient centrifugation and then cryopreserved in liquid nitrogen vapor phase. Analytical flow cytometry was used to check the purity and quantity of every magnetically sorted T cell population. Each sorted fraction had its genomic DNA isolated and then quantified by UV absorbance on a Nanodrop 2000c. As to this clone: This clone's antigen is unknown. The sample holds no much larger clone one base away, and base qualities are not on file.

The TCR was taken from a man aged 18 to 29 in good health. Some clones in this sample may be carry-over from other donors' samples. The sequencing input was naive CD8+ T cells from PBMCs. The sample's cell subset or site label, in plain terms: CD45RA+CCR7+.

In nucleotide form, the sequence is TGTGCCAGCATGGGACAAGGGGGATTCGAGCAGTACTTC. Translated, this gives CASMGQGGFEQYF. Recombination joined TRBV27 with TRBJ2-7; possibly the D gene is TRBD1, per 6 matching bases. From the cysteine through the phenylalanine, the CDR3 covers 13 amino acids. Only the CDR3 region is kept as DNA, spanning 39 bases read in frame from base 1. Sequences MNHEY (CDR1) and SMNVEV (CDR2) are obtained from the germline V gene (reference sequence). Trimming removed 7 bases from V and 6 bases from J, leaving 16 bases between the germline ends.